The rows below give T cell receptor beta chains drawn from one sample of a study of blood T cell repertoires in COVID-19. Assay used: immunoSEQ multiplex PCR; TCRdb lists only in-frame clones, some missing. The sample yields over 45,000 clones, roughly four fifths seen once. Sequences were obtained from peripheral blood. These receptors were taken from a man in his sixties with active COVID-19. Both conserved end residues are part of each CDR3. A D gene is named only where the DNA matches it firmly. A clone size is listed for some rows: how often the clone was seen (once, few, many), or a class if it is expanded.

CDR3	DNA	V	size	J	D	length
CASTDSNYGYTF	TGCGCCAGCACCGACAGTAACTATGGCTACACCTTC	TRBV10-1	medium-sized	TRBJ1-2	.	12
CASSSGTLGNEQFF	TGCGCCAGCAGCAGCGGGACCCTGGGGAATGAGCAGTTCTTC	TRBV5-1	.	TRBJ2-1	TRBD2	14
CASSRRRLAGGPNTGELFF	TGTGCCAGCAGCCGCCGGCGGCTAGCGGGGGGCCCGAACACCGGGGAGCTGTTTTTT	TRBV3-1/TRBV3-2	.	TRBJ2-2	TRBD2	19
CASSSAGKLAFF	TGTGCCAGCAGTTCGGCCGGGAAGTTAGCTTTCTTT	TRBV12-3/TRBV12-4	.	TRBJ1-1	.	12
CASSVGGQSLATDTQYF	TGTGCCAGCAGCGTAGGGGGCCAGTCGCTCGCCACAGATACGCAGTATTTT	TRBV9	.	TRBJ2-3	.	17
CASSYSGNYGYTF	TGTGCCAGCAGTTACTCTGGCAACTATGGCTACACCTTC	TRBV6-2/TRBV6-3	.	TRBJ1-2	.	13
CATSRSGYYNEQFF	TGTGCCACCAGCAGGAGCGGGTATTACAATGAGCAGTTCTTC	TRBV15	.	TRBJ2-1	.	14
CASSYSSSLGNTIYF	TGTGCCAGCAGTTACTCGAGTAGCCTGGGAAACACCATATATTTT	TRBV6-5	.	TRBJ1-3	.	15
CASSPDLETEAFF	TGTGCCAGCTCACCAGATTTAGAAACTGAAGCTTTCTTT	TRBV18	few	TRBJ1-1	.	13
CASSGRGLAQNYGYTF	TGTGCCAGCTCGGGCAGGGGCCTAGCCCAAAACTATGGCTACACCTTC	TRBV28	.	TRBJ1-2	.	16
CASSLRGGLYGYTF	TGTGCCAGCAGTTTAAGAGGGGGTCTCTATGGCTACACCTTC	TRBV28	.	TRBJ1-2	.	14
CASSPGQGTSPLHF	TGTGCCAGCTCACCCGGACAGGGGACCTCACCCCTCCACTTT	TRBV18	.	TRBJ1-6	TRBD1	14
CASSSDYAGGYEQYF	TGTGCCAGCAGCTCTGATTATGCAGGGGGCTACGAGCAGTACTTC	TRBV7-9	.	TRBJ2-7	TRBD1	15
CASTTNYGYTF	TGTGCCAGCACTACTAACTATGGCTACACCTTC	TRBV6-5	.	TRBJ1-2	.	11
CASSAPGQTNYGYTF	TGTGCCAGTAGTGCCCCGGGACAGACTAACTATGGCTACACCTTC	TRBV19	few	TRBJ1-2	TRBD1	15
CASSLEGTGRSPLHF	TGTGCCAGCAGCTTAGAAGGGACAGGGCGTTCACCCCTCCACTTT	TRBV7-2	.	TRBJ1-6	TRBD1	15
CASSPGLGSVDEQFF	TGTGCCAGCAGCCCCGGACTAGGAAGTGTCGATGAGCAGTTCTTC	TRBV11-3	few	TRBJ2-1	TRBD2	15
CASSQDLWTGTYEQYF	TGCGCCAGCAGCCAAGATCTGTGGACAGGGACCTACGAGCAGTACTTC	TRBV4-1	.	TRBJ2-7	TRBD1	16
CASKVFDSSYNEQFF	TGTGCCAGTAAGGTTTTTGACTCCTCCTACAATGAGCAGTTCTTC	TRBV19	.	TRBJ2-1	.	15
CASSATGGSLEVLTF	TGTGCCAGCAGCGCGACAGGGGGCAGCTTAGAGGTCCTGACTTTC	TRBV7-6	.	TRBJ2-6	TRBD1	15
CASSSPLAESYEQYF	TGTGCCAGCAGCTCCCCGTTGGCGGAATCCTACGAGCAGTACTTC	TRBV7-9	once	TRBJ2-7	.	15
CASSPWEGTGTGEQYF	TGTGCCAGTAGTCCCTGGGAGGGGACAGGGACGGGCGAGCAGTACTTC	TRBV19	.	TRBJ2-7	TRBD1	16
CASSYPKTPGQFSSYNEQFF	TGTGCCAGCAGTTACCCGAAGACGCCGGGACAGTTCAGCTCCTACAATGAGCAGTTCTTC	TRBV6-2/TRBV6-3	.	TRBJ2-1	TRBD1	20
CASSLQGTNTEAFF	TGTGCCAGCAGCTTACAGGGGACGAACACTGAAGCTTTCTTT	TRBV7-2	.	TRBJ1-1	.	14
CASSQDWASTDTQYF	TGTGCCAGCAGCCAGGACTGGGCAAGCACAGATACGCAGTATTTT	TRBV5-6	.	TRBJ2-3	.	15
CASSPGQGRLDTQYF	TGTGCCAGCAGCCCCGGACAGGGGAGATTAGATACGCAGTATTTT	TRBV27	.	TRBJ2-3	TRBD1	15
CASSPQIGQVTEAFF	TGTGCCAGCAGTCCCCAAATCGGACAGGTTACCGAAGCTTTCTTT	TRBV27	few	TRBJ1-1	TRBD1	15
CASSLTGGFGYTF	TGTGCCAGCAGCTTAACGGGAGGGTTCGGCTACACCTTC	TRBV7-9	.	TRBJ1-2	.	13
CASSGVGETQYF	TGTGCCAGCAGCGGGGTTGGAGAGACCCAGTACTTC	TRBV6-5	once	TRBJ2-5	.	12
CASSLNRVGKGELFF	TGTGCCAGCAGCTTAAACAGGGTTGGAAAGGGGGAGCTGTTTTTT	TRBV7-2	few	TRBJ2-2	.	15
CASSRDRNTEAFF	TGTGCCAGCAGCCGGGATAGGAACACTGAAGCTTTCTTT	TRBV7-2	.	TRBJ1-1	.	13
CASSTSSGSSYNEQFF	TGCGCCAGCAGCACCTCTAGCGGGAGCTCCTACAATGAGCAGTTCTTC	TRBV5-1	.	TRBJ2-1	TRBD2	16
CASSPGTGGWNEQFF	TGTGCCAGCTCACCCGGGACAGGGGGCTGGAATGAGCAGTTCTTC	TRBV18	.	TRBJ2-1	TRBD1	15
CASSSLTDTQYF	TGTGCCAGCAGTTCTCTCACAGATACGCAGTATTTT	TRBV28	.	TRBJ2-3	.	12
CASRGGPPKWDQYF	TGTGCCAGCAGGGGAGGGCCCCCTAAGTGGGACCAGTACTTC	TRBV2	.	TRBJ2-5	TRBD2	14
CSVLIRRESYTGELFF	TGCAGCGTTCTAATTCGGAGGGAGTCTTACACCGGGGAGCTGTTTTTT	TRBV29-1	.	TRBJ2-2	.	16
CATSQETGYEQYF	TGTGCCACCAGCCAAGAGACGGGCTACGAGCAGTACTTC	TRBV15	.	TRBJ2-7	.	13
CSAGPVTGPLNTEAFF	TGCAGCGCCGGACCCGTGACAGGCCCACTGAACACTGAAGCTTTCTTT	TRBV29-1	.	TRBJ1-1	.	16
CASSPRTGRGYTF	TGTGCCAGCAGCCCACGGACAGGGCGAGGCTACACCTTC	TRBV6-2/TRBV6-3	.	TRBJ1-2	TRBD1	13
CASSLVPQSTDTQYF	TGTGCCAGCAGCTTAGTACCTCAGAGCACAGATACGCAGTATTTT	TRBV7-9	.	TRBJ2-3	.	15
CASSEAGGLDTQYF	TGTGCCAGCAGTGAAGCCGGGGGGCTGGATACGCAGTATTTT	TRBV6-1	.	TRBJ2-3	.	14
CASSLGTQSYGYTF	TGTGCCAGCAGCTTGGGGACTCAGTCCTATGGCTACACCTTC	TRBV7-2	.	TRBJ1-2	.	14
CATSSGNPAADTQYF	TGCGCCACCTCTAGCGGGAATCCCGCGGCAGATACGCAGTATTTT	TRBV5-1	.	TRBJ2-3	TRBD2	15
CASPPELAGPDPYEQYF	TGTGCCAGCCCCCCCGAGTTGGCGGGTCCGGACCCCTACGAGCAGTACTTC	TRBV13	.	TRBJ2-7	.	17
CASSSAGYSNQPQHF	TGTGCCAGCAGCTCGGCGGGGTATAGCAATCAGCCCCAGCATTTT	TRBV5-6	.	TRBJ1-5	.	15
CASKGLAGVRGTDTQYF	TGTGCCAGCAAGGGGCTAGCGGGAGTCCGGGGCACAGATACGCAGTATTTT	TRBV2	.	TRBJ2-3	TRBD2	17
CASSQPGTDTGELFF	TGTGCCAGCAGTCAGCCCGGGACAGACACCGGGGAGCTGTTTTTT	TRBV27	.	TRBJ2-2	TRBD1	15